These 6 T cell receptor beta chains originate from one sample sequenced in a study of long-term antiretroviral therapy in people with HIV. The assay, immunoSEQ v3.0, was run at survey level. Profiled with immunoSEQ multiplex PCR; TCRdb holds only in-frame clones, not every one. The sample lists 30,000 to 50,000 clones; 85% to 90% were seen once. Sequencing was performed on unsorted PBMCs, taken 1.2 years after starting antiretroviral therapy. The receptors were gathered from a woman aged 45-60 years with HIV.

The chain links TRBV19 to TRBJ1-5; a weak D match, TRBD1 (5 bases). Trimming took 5 bases from V and 0 from J, leaving 11 bases between them. The length of the CDR3 is 15 residues. Per the germline V gene, CDR1 is LNHDA and CDR2 is SQIVND (reference sequence). CDR3 DNA sequence: TGTGCCAGTAGTTGGGGCTCGTATAGCAATCAGCCCCAGCATTTT. This gives the protein CASSWGSYSNQPQHF.

The V call is TRBV14, the J call TRBJ1-1; D not certain. The CDR3 sequence is 14 residues long. Trimming took off 1 base at V and 3 bases at J, with 9 bases between the two ends. Germline CDR1 is SGHDN and CDR2 is FVKESK. In nucleotides, the CDR3 is TGTGCCAGCAGCCAAGTGACTGGGCACACTGAAGCTTTCTTT. This encodes CASSQVTGHTEAFF.

The chain is built from TRBV5-1 and TRBJ1-5, with D tentatively TRBD1 (6 bases). The V end was cut by 0 bases, the J end by 4 bases, with 11 bases between. The CDR3 totals 15 residues. Germline-derived CDR1 and CDR2 are SGHRS and YFSETQ. The CDR3 DNA reads TGCGCCAGCAGCTTGGAGGGGGGCGCGAATCAGCCCCAGCATTTT. This encodes CASSLEGGANQPQHF.

V is TRBV30 and J is TRBJ2-5; D is undetermined. CDR3 length equals 10 residues. Trimming shortened V by 7 bases and J by 1 base, and 4 bases separated the two germline ends. Germline CDR1 is GTSNPN and CDR2 is SVGIG (reference sequence). The CDR3 loop reads CAYIQETQYF. For the CDR3, the DNA is TGTGCCTACATCCAAGAGACCCAGTACTTC.

The rearrangement links TRBV7-9 to TRBJ2-2; D gene uncertain. CDR1 and CDR2 from the germline V gene are SEHNR and FQNEAQ (reference sequence). Trimming took off 5 bases at V and 0 bases at J, with 13 bases between the two ends. The CDR3 length is 16 residues. The CDR3 here is CASSPMALANTGELFF. In DNA form, the CDR3 reads TGTGCCAGCAGCCCTATGGCGCTCGCGAACACCGGGGAGCTGTTTTTT.

The chain combines TRBV6-5 with TRBJ2-7; tentative D call: TRBD2 (5 bases). V shed 0 bases and J shed 2 bases, with 11 bases lying between them. The CDR3 has 15 residues. CDR1 MNHEY and CDR2 SVGAGI come from the germline V gene. The CDR3 region has the DNA TGTGCCAGCAGTTACTCTTCCGGGGAGACCTACGAGCAGTACTTC. Translating it yields CASSYSSGETYEQYF.